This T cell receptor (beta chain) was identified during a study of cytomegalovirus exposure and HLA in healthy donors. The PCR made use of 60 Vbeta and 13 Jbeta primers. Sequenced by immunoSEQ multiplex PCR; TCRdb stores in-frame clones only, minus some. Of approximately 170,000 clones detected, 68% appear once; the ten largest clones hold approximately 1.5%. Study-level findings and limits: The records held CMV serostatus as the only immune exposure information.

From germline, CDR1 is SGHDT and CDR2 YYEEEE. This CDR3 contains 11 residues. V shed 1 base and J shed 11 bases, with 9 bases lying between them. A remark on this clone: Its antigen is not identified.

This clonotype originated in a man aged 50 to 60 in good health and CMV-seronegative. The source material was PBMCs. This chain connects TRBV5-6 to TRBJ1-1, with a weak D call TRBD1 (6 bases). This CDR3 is CASSLTGLAFF. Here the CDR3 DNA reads TGTGCCAGCAGCTTGACAGGGTTGGCTTTCTTT.